These T cell receptor beta chains were read from a single sample in a study of blood T cell repertoires in COVID-19. Assay: immunoSEQ multiplex PCR; the TCRdb copy retains only in-frame clones and omits some. The sample lists about 72,000 clones; 86% were seen once. Sequenced sample: peripheral blood. The receptors originated from a man aged 25-45 years with acute or convalescent COVID-19. CDR3s include the opening cysteine and the closing phenylalanine or tryptophan. Each record gives: CDR3 protein, CDR3 DNA, clone size, D gene, V gene, J gene. The D gene is left open where the match is weak. Some rows have no size entry. The others give once, few or many, or a class for an expanded clone.

cdr3_aa: CASSVAGPNYGYTF; cdr3_nt: TGTGCCAGCAGCGTAGCTGGCCCCAACTATGGCTACACCTTC; clone_size: NA; d_call: NA; v_call: TRBV9; j_call: TRBJ1-2
cdr3_aa: CASRHPRETGELFF; cdr3_nt: TGTGCCAGCAGGCACCCGAGGGAGACCGGGGAGCTGTTTTTT; clone_size: NA; d_call: NA; v_call: TRBV3-1/TRBV3-2; j_call: TRBJ2-2
cdr3_aa: CASSPDGGRGYTF; cdr3_nt: TGTGCCAGCAGCCCCGACGGGGGACGAGGCTACACCTTC; clone_size: NA; d_call: NA; v_call: TRBV21-1; j_call: TRBJ1-2
cdr3_aa: CASSSSGQGYEQYF; cdr3_nt: TGTGCCAGCAGCTCCTCGGGACAGGGATACGAGCAGTACTTC; clone_size: NA; d_call: TRBD1; v_call: TRBV5-6; j_call: TRBJ2-7
cdr3_aa: CASSNPRQVGNTIYF; cdr3_nt: TGTGCCAGTAGTAATCCCCGACAGGTCGGAAACACCATATATTTT; clone_size: NA; d_call: NA; v_call: TRBV19; j_call: TRBJ1-3
cdr3_aa: CASSLARRGRRETQYF; cdr3_nt: TGTGCCAGCAGCTTAGCGCGGAGGGGGCGGAGGGAGACCCAGTACTTC; clone_size: NA; d_call: NA; v_call: TRBV7-2; j_call: TRBJ2-5
cdr3_aa: CASQTANSPLHF; cdr3_nt: TGTGCCAGTCAGACAGCTAATTCACCCCTCCACTTT; clone_size: NA; d_call: NA; v_call: TRBV6-6; j_call: TRBJ1-6
cdr3_aa: CASSLRRTGYGYTF; cdr3_nt: TGTGCCAGCAGCTTAAGGAGGACAGGCTATGGCTACACCTTC; clone_size: NA; d_call: TRBD1; v_call: TRBV7-2; j_call: TRBJ1-2
cdr3_aa: CASSPGNTDTQYF; cdr3_nt: TGTGCCAGCAGTCCAGGAAACACAGATACGCAGTATTTT; clone_size: NA; d_call: NA; v_call: TRBV7-9; j_call: TRBJ2-3
cdr3_aa: CASSYPGLAGVISEQYF; cdr3_nt: TGTGCCAGCAGTTACCCGGGACTAGCGGGAGTAATAAGCGAGCAGTACTTC; clone_size: NA; d_call: TRBD2; v_call: TRBV6-2/TRBV6-3; j_call: TRBJ2-7
cdr3_aa: CASSADRGQEDTQYF; cdr3_nt: TGTGCCAGTAGTGCAGACAGGGGGCAGGAAGATACGCAGTATTTT; clone_size: once; d_call: TRBD1; v_call: TRBV19; j_call: TRBJ2-3
cdr3_aa: CASSVWGQAFF; cdr3_nt: TGTGCCAGCAGTGTGTGGGGCCAAGCTTTCTTT; clone_size: NA; d_call: NA; v_call: TRBV25-1; j_call: TRBJ1-1
cdr3_aa: CASSLARLATDTQYF; cdr3_nt: TGTGCCAGCAGCTTAGCGCGGCTAGCCACAGATACGCAGTATTTT; clone_size: NA; d_call: NA; v_call: TRBV7-8; j_call: TRBJ2-3
cdr3_aa: CASRVGVRNSPLHF; cdr3_nt: TGTGCCAGCAGAGTGGGCGTTCGGAATTCACCCCTCCACTTT; clone_size: NA; d_call: NA; v_call: TRBV28; j_call: TRBJ1-6
cdr3_aa: CASSPPSSSYEQYF; cdr3_nt: TGTGCCAGCAGCCCCCCGTCGTCGTCCTACGAGCAGTACTTC; clone_size: NA; d_call: NA; v_call: TRBV5-4; j_call: TRBJ2-7
cdr3_aa: CASNLAGSTDTQYF; cdr3_nt: TGTGCCAGCAATTTAGCGGGAAGCACAGATACGCAGTATTTT; clone_size: NA; d_call: TRBD2; v_call: TRBV19; j_call: TRBJ2-3
cdr3_aa: CASSIQGTTQPQHF; cdr3_nt: TGTGCCAGTAGTATACAGGGTACTACTCAGCCCCAGCATTTT; clone_size: NA; d_call: NA; v_call: TRBV19; j_call: TRBJ1-5
cdr3_aa: CARSTRGGSETQYF; cdr3_nt: TGTGCCAGAAGCACCCGAGGGGGTTCGGAGACCCAGTACTTC; clone_size: NA; d_call: NA; v_call: TRBV5-3; j_call: TRBJ2-5
cdr3_aa: CASSPTGTSGTDTQYF; cdr3_nt: TGCGCCAGCAGCCCGACCGGGACTAGCGGAACAGATACGCAGTATTTT; clone_size: NA; d_call: TRBD2; v_call: TRBV5-1; j_call: TRBJ2-3
cdr3_aa: CARRGYQETQYF; cdr3_nt: TGTGCCAGAAGAGGGTACCAAGAGACCCAGTACTTC; clone_size: NA; d_call: NA; v_call: TRBV14; j_call: TRBJ2-5
cdr3_aa: CASSLPPQGSYEQYF; cdr3_nt: TGTGCCAGCAGCCTCCCCCCCCAGGGCTCCTACGAGCAGTACTTC; clone_size: NA; d_call: NA; v_call: TRBV6-6; j_call: TRBJ2-7
cdr3_aa: CASSHDKAGGPGDTQYF; cdr3_nt: TGCGCCAGCAGCCACGATAAAGCGGGAGGGCCGGGGGATACGCAGTATTTT; clone_size: few; d_call: TRBD2; v_call: TRBV4-3; j_call: TRBJ2-3
cdr3_aa: CASREPGGGEAFF; cdr3_nt: TGTGCCAGCAGGGAACCGGGCGGGGGTGAAGCTTTCTTT; clone_size: NA; d_call: NA; v_call: TRBV12-3/TRBV12-4; j_call: TRBJ1-1
cdr3_aa: CATSDRVDGYTF; cdr3_nt: TGTGCCACCAGCGACAGGGTCGATGGCTACACCTTC; clone_size: NA; d_call: TRBD1; v_call: TRBV24-1; j_call: TRBJ1-2
cdr3_aa: CASSEYEAEAFF; cdr3_nt: TGTGCCAGCAGTGAATATGAGGCCGAAGCTTTCTTT; clone_size: NA; d_call: NA; v_call: TRBV25-1; j_call: TRBJ1-1
cdr3_aa: CASSRRGAVNTIYF; cdr3_nt: TGTGCCAGCAGTAGGCGGGGCGCCGTAAACACCATATATTTT; clone_size: NA; d_call: NA; v_call: TRBV13; j_call: TRBJ1-3
cdr3_aa: CASIPGTGPETQYF; cdr3_nt: TGTGCCAGCATTCCCGGGACAGGGCCGGAGACCCAGTACTTC; clone_size: NA; d_call: TRBD1; v_call: TRBV2; j_call: TRBJ2-5
cdr3_aa: CASSEDRSRQYF; cdr3_nt: TGCGCCAGCAGCGAAGACAGGTCCCGCCAGTACTTC; clone_size: NA; d_call: NA; v_call: TRBV5-1; j_call: TRBJ2-7
cdr3_aa: CAWRGRAVGEAFF; cdr3_nt: TGTGCCTGGAGAGGCAGGGCCGTCGGTGAAGCTTTCTTT; clone_size: NA; d_call: NA; v_call: TRBV30; j_call: TRBJ1-1
cdr3_aa: CASSPGGYSGNTIYF; cdr3_nt: TGTGCCAGCTCACCAGGCGGATACTCTGGAAACACCATATATTTT; clone_size: NA; d_call: NA; v_call: TRBV18; j_call: TRBJ1-3
cdr3_aa: CSARPRGNEQFF; cdr3_nt: TGCAGCGCGCGACCTAGAGGCAATGAGCAGTTCTTC; clone_size: NA; d_call: NA; v_call: TRBV29-1; j_call: TRBJ2-1
cdr3_aa: CASSQENRERTEAFF; cdr3_nt: TGTGCCAGCAGCCAAGAAAACAGGGAGAGGACTGAAGCTTTCTTT; clone_size: NA; d_call: NA; v_call: TRBV5-6; j_call: TRBJ1-1
cdr3_aa: CASSVGGQHQPQHF; cdr3_nt: TGTGCCAGCAGCGTAGGAGGACAGCATCAGCCCCAGCATTTT; clone_size: NA; d_call: NA; v_call: TRBV9; j_call: TRBJ1-5
cdr3_aa: CASSMGAGNQPQHF; cdr3_nt: TGTGCCAGTAGTATGGGAGCGGGGAATCAGCCCCAGCATTTT; clone_size: NA; d_call: NA; v_call: TRBV19; j_call: TRBJ1-5
cdr3_aa: CASSFRNPGHSSYEQYF; cdr3_nt: TGTGCCAGCAGCTTCCGGAACCCGGGACACTCTTCCTACGAGCAGTACTTC; clone_size: NA; d_call: NA; v_call: TRBV7-9; j_call: TRBJ2-7
cdr3_aa: CASSQDLPRGTGASSYEQYF; cdr3_nt: TGCGCCAGCAGCCAAGATCTCCCCCGGGGTACGGGCGCGAGCTCCTACGAGCAATACTTC; clone_size: NA; d_call: NA; v_call: TRBV4-1; j_call: TRBJ2-7
cdr3_aa: CASSRGTGRYNEQFF; cdr3_nt: TGTGCCAGCAGCCGCGGGACAGGCAGATACAATGAGCAGTTCTTC; clone_size: once; d_call: TRBD1; v_call: TRBV7-2; j_call: TRBJ2-1
cdr3_aa: CASSPGTSGRAQETQYF; cdr3_nt: TGTGCCAGCAGCCCTGGGACTAGCGGGAGGGCACAAGAGACCCAGTACTTC; clone_size: NA; d_call: TRBD2; v_call: TRBV7-9; j_call: TRBJ2-5
cdr3_aa: CASSPGQGETQYF; cdr3_nt: TGTGCCAGCTCACCCGGGCAGGGGGAGACCCAGTACTTC; clone_size: NA; d_call: NA; v_call: TRBV18; j_call: TRBJ2-5
cdr3_aa: CAVVSGQGDYQPQHF; cdr3_nt: TGTGCCGTCGTTTCGGGACAGGGGGACTATCAGCCCCAGCATTTT; clone_size: few; d_call: TRBD1; v_call: TRBV28; j_call: TRBJ1-5
cdr3_aa: CASSVAGGPSYEQYF; cdr3_nt: TGTGCCAGCAGCGTAGCGGGAGGCCCCTCCTACGAGCAGTACTTC; clone_size: once; d_call: TRBD2; v_call: TRBV9; j_call: TRBJ2-7
cdr3_aa: CASSPGGTGLREQYF; cdr3_nt: TGTGCCAGCAGCCCCGGGGGGACAGGCCTGCGGGAGCAGTACTTC; clone_size: NA; d_call: NA; v_call: TRBV5-4; j_call: TRBJ2-7
cdr3_aa: CASSPQLVYNEQFF; cdr3_nt: TGTGCCAGCAGCCCCCAGTTGGTCTACAATGAGCAGTTCTTC; clone_size: NA; d_call: NA; v_call: TRBV11-2; j_call: TRBJ2-1
cdr3_aa: CASSRGQVSRMNTEAFF; cdr3_nt: TGCGCCAGCAGTCGAGGACAGGTGTCTCGTATGAACACTGAAGCTTTCTTT; clone_size: once; d_call: TRBD1; v_call: TRBV5-1; j_call: TRBJ1-1
cdr3_aa: CASSPLTGGPYNEQFF; cdr3_nt: TGCGCCAGCAGCCCATTGACAGGGGGGCCCTACAATGAGCAGTTCTTC; clone_size: NA; d_call: TRBD1; v_call: TRBV5-1; j_call: TRBJ2-1
cdr3_aa: CASSRRGAAGRLSEQYF; cdr3_nt: TGTGCCAGCAGCCGTCGGGGAGCCGCCGGGAGGCTCAGCGAGCAGTACTTC; clone_size: NA; d_call: TRBD2; v_call: TRBV3-1/TRBV3-2; j_call: TRBJ2-7
cdr3_aa: CASSSPGTLNTEAFF; cdr3_nt: TGTGCCAGCAGTTCCCCCGGGACACTGAACACTGAAGCTTTCTTT; clone_size: NA; d_call: NA; v_call: TRBV9; j_call: TRBJ1-1
cdr3_aa: CASSPRASGLTDTQYF; cdr3_nt: TGTGCCAGCAGCCCACGAGCTTCCGGTCTCACAGATACGCAGTATTTT; clone_size: NA; d_call: NA; v_call: TRBV7-3; j_call: TRBJ2-3
cdr3_aa: CASSPQGGAKNIQYF; cdr3_nt: TGTGCCAGCAGCCCACAAGGGGGCGCGAAAAACATTCAGTACTTC; clone_size: NA; d_call: TRBD1; v_call: TRBV28; j_call: TRBJ2-4
cdr3_aa: CASSVDYEQFF; cdr3_nt: TGTGCCAGCAGCGTAGACTATGAGCAGTTCTTC; clone_size: NA; d_call: NA; v_call: TRBV9; j_call: TRBJ2-1
cdr3_aa: CASSQQGTPGKNIQYF; cdr3_nt: TGTGCCAGCAGCCAACAGGGGACGCCGGGCAAAAACATTCAGTACTTC; clone_size: NA; d_call: TRBD1; v_call: TRBV7-2; j_call: TRBJ2-4
cdr3_aa: CASSPQTTGGFAEAFF; cdr3_nt: TGTGCCAGCTCACCACAAACGACAGGGGGTTTCGCTGAAGCTTTCTTT; clone_size: NA; d_call: TRBD1; v_call: TRBV18; j_call: TRBJ1-1
cdr3_aa: CAWSVVGDEDGYTF; cdr3_nt: TGTGCCTGGAGTGTAGTAGGGGATGAGGATGGCTACACCTTC; clone_size: NA; d_call: NA; v_call: TRBV30; j_call: TRBJ1-2
cdr3_aa: CASSRDYNNEQFF; cdr3_nt: TGCGCCAGCAGCCGGGACTATAACAATGAGCAGTTCTTC; clone_size: NA; d_call: TRBD2; v_call: TRBV4-1; j_call: TRBJ2-1